These 27 T cell receptor beta chains share one sample of origin, sequenced in a study of CD8 T cells in Susac syndrome. Reverse transcription of about 0.45 to 1 ug RNA used random hexamers. TCRdb redid the calling of the immunoSEQ multiplex PCR reads with MiXCR, one entry per CDR3 protein. Altogether some 120,000 distinct CDR3 sequences are present, 85% to 95% being singletons, with the ten largest covering 0.095% to 0.1%. The source material was CD4+ T cells from PBMCs. Every receptor here comes from a human donor in good health.

The V call is TRBV29-1, the J call TRBJ2-3; unclear D gene. This CDR3 spans 11 amino acids. Trimming shortened V by 5 bases and J by 0 bases, and 3 bases separated the two germline ends. CDR1 is SQVTM, CDR2 ANQGSEA, per germline. The CDR3 loop reads CSVSSTDTQYF. The CDR3 DNA sequence: TGCAGCGTTTCTAGCACAGATACGCAGTATTTT.

V and J are TRBV7-9 and TRBJ2-7, with 9 bases matching TRBD1. The CDR3 runs to 17 residues. Germline V gives CDR1 SEHNR, CDR2 FQNEAQ (reference sequence). Germline trimming cut 0 bases from V and 0 bases from J; bases unmatched to any gene: 6. The DNA for the CDR3 is TGTGCCAGCAGCTTAGCCGGGGGGACAGGGTCCTCCTACGAGCAGTACTTC. It codes for CASSLAGGTGSSYEQYF.

V gene TRBV2 combines with J gene TRBJ2-2, with D perhaps matching TRBD1 (5 bases). This CDR3 is 14 amino acids long. The germline gives CDR1 SNHLY, CDR2 FYNNEI. V lost 5 bases to trimming and J lost 1 base, with 8 bases between them. CDR3 in amino acids: CASSRDRNTGELFF. CDR3 DNA: TGTGCCAGCAGTCGAGACAGGAACACCGGGGAGCTGTTTTTT. Full variable domain (outside the CDR3, taken from reference TRBV2 and TRBJ2-2): EPEVTQTPSHQVTQMGQEVILRCVPISNHLYFYWYRQILGQKVEFLVSFYNNEISEKSEIFDDQFSVERPDGSNFTLKIRSTKLEDSAMYFCASSRDRNTGELFFGEGSRLTVL.

This clonotype was found once. The CDR3 loop reads CASSYPLLAGGTGELFF. CDR3 DNA: TGTGCCAGCAGTTACCCCTTACTAGCGGGAGGAACCGGGGAGCTGTTTTTT. The chain joins TRBV6-2 or TRBV6-3 to TRBJ2-2; the match to TRBD2 covers 12 bases. Germline assignment: CDR1 MNHEY and CDR2 SVGEGT. The CDR3 is 17 residues long. V lost 2 bases and J lost 5; bases outside the gene matches: 6.

The chain has TRBV18 and TRBJ2-7, with 8 bases lining up with TRBD1. The CDR3 has 14 amino acids. Looked up from germline, CDR1 is KGHSH and CDR2 is LQKENI. V lost 2 bases to trimming and J lost 9 bases; unmatched junction nucleotides: 9. The DNA for the CDR3 is TGTGCCAGCTCACCAGGGACAGGAGACGGTGGGCAGTACTTC. Amino acid sequence: CASSPGTGDGGQYF. Together with reference TRBV18 and TRBJ2-7, the CDR3 gives the full variable domain: NAGVMQNPRHLVRRRGQEARLRCSPMKGHSHVYWYRQLPEEGLKFMVYLQKENIIDESGMPKERFSAEFPKEGPSILRIQQVVRGDSAAYFCASSPGTGDGGQYFGPGTRLTVT.

The chain couples TRBV18 to TRBJ1-6; a weak D match, TRBD1 (5 bases). The CDR3 has 15 amino acids. Germline CDR1 reads KGHSH; CDR2 reads LQKENI. The V end was cut by 6 bases, the J end by 10 bases, with 19 bases between. As DNA, the CDR3 is TGTGCCAGCTCTCCCGGACACTCGGGTAGCTCACCCCTCCACTTT. Translation gives CASSPGHSGSSPLHF.

This chain joins TRBV6-5 and TRBJ2-5; D might be TRBD2 (6 bases). V lost 2 bases to trimming and J lost 4 bases, with 20 bases between them. The CDR3 runs 17 residues. Per the germline V gene, CDR1 is MNHEY and CDR2 is SVGAGI. The CDR3 DNA reads as TGTGCCAGCAGTTACCCCCACCAGGCTAGCGCCCCAGAGACCCAGTACTTC. Translated: CASSYPHQASAPETQYF.

This chain joins TRBV5-1 and TRBJ2-3; D is possibly TRBD1 or TRBD2 (5 bases each). With 0 bases removed from V and 6 bases from J, the gap between germline ends came to 23 bases. This CDR3 is built from 18 residues. The germline gives CDR1 SGHRS, CDR2 YFSETQ. Written as DNA, the CDR3 is TGCGCCAGCAGCTTGGAACTCCCAGGGACCACAGCGAGGGATACGCAGTATTTT. Translation gives CASSLELPGTTARDTQYF.

The CDR3 region has the DNA TGTGCCAGCAGGGGACTAGCGGGAGGGCAGTTCTTC. It specifies CASRGLAGGQFF. This chain joins TRBV14 and TRBJ2-1, with 15 bases matching TRBD2. J gave up 12 bases and V 6 bases, and 0 bases lay outside the gene matches. Germline CDR1 reads SGHDN; CDR2 reads FVKESK. CDR3 length: 12 residues.

The J gene is TRBJ1-2, the V gene TRBV27, with 7 bases aligning to TRBD1. Trimming at V came to 5 bases and at J to 5 bases, leaving 17 bases not matched to a gene. CDR3 length equals 17 residues. The germline CDR1 and CDR2 sequences are MNHEY and SMNVEV (reference sequence). In DNA, the CDR3 is TGTGCCAGCAGTCGTGGATCGTGGACAGGCAGCAGTTATGGCTACACCTTC. The encoded protein is CASSRGSWTGSSYGYTF.

The CDR3, as DNA: TGTGTCATAGCGGGAGGGCCGGTCGTTCCCACAGATACGCAGTATTTT. Translation gives CVIAGGPVVPTDTQYF. The chain joins TRBV7-9 to TRBJ2-3, with 11 nucleotides matching TRBD2. The germline gives CDR1 SEHNR, CDR2 FQNEAQ (reference sequence). CDR3 length: 16 residues.

This chain connects TRBV27 to TRBJ2-5; 7 nucleotides match TRBD1. CDR1 MNHEY and CDR2 SMNVEV come from the germline V gene (reference sequence). The J segment lost 5 bases and the V segment lost 3 bases, leaving 9 bases of the junction unmatched. The CDR3 loop spans 15 amino acids. This CDR3 reads CASSFKQGRVETQYF. CDR3 nucleotides: TGTGCCAGCAGTTTCAAACAGGGGCGGGTGGAGACCCAGTACTTC.

This clonotype was observed once. J is TRBJ2-7 and V is TRBV2; the D is unclear. Germline values: CDR1 SNHLY, CDR2 FYNNEI. Trimming took off 4 bases at V and 3 bases at J, with 10 bases between the two ends. The CDR3 has 13 residues. CDR3 residues: CASSADASYEQYF. For the CDR3, the DNA is TGTGCCAGCAGTGCTGACGCGAGCTACGAGCAGTACTTC.

V is TRBV29-1 and J is TRBJ1-4; D gene ambiguous. CDR1 and CDR2 from the germline V gene are SQVTM and ANQGSEA. This CDR3 has 13 residues. The V and J ends lost 7 bases and 8 bases respectively, with 17 bases between them. The CDR3 region is CSATEGWGEKLFF. The CDR3 coding sequence is TGCAGCGCTACGGAGGGCTGGGGAGAAAAACTGTTTTTT.

V gene TRBV7-9 combines with J gene TRBJ2-1; D is possibly TRBD1 or TRBD2 (5 bases each). V was clipped by 6 bases and J by 4 bases, with 16 bases between them. Germline CDR1 reads SEHNR; CDR2 reads FQNEAQ (reference sequence). The CDR3 is made up of 15 amino acids. This chain's CDR3 is CASSSGTGIYNEQFF. The CDR3 bases are TGTGCCAGCAGTTCCGGGACGGGGATTTACAATGAGCAGTTCTTC.

The gene calls are TRBV3-1 and TRBJ2-4, with 7 nucleotides matching TRBD1. The V segment lost 3 bases and the J segment 3 bases; nucleotides outside the gene matches: 14. The CDR3 sequence is 18 residues long. Looked up from germline, CDR1 is LGHDT and CDR2 is YNNKEL (reference sequence). CDR3 in DNA: TGTGCCAGCAGCCAGGGGGACAGCCGAGTTGGGGTCAAAAACATTCAGTACTTC. It yields the protein CASSQGDSRVGVKNIQYF.

The chain joins TRBV28 to TRBJ2-7; D is uncertain. The CDR3 length is 11 residues. Deletions cut 6 bases from V and 5 bases from J, with 8 bases between. CDR1 MDHEN and CDR2 SYDVKM come from the germline V gene. DNA for the CDR3: TGTGCCAGCAGACAGAGAAACGAGCAGTACTTC. This sequence encodes CASRQRNEQYF.

This clonotype was detected only once. V gene TRBV3-1 combines with J gene TRBJ2-1, with TRBD1 identical over 8 bases. V lost 1 base to trimming and J lost 3 bases; unmatched junction nucleotides: 5. CDR1 is LGHDT and CDR2 is YNNKEL in the germline V gene (reference sequence). The CDR3 is 16 residues long. The CDR3 sequence: CASSQGSGGIYNEQFF. The CDR3 DNA reads TGTGCCAGCAGCCAAGGTTCAGGGGGCATCTACAATGAGCAGTTCTTC.

The chain recombines TRBV6-5 with TRBJ2-3; D is perhaps TRBD2 (6 bases). Per the germline V gene, CDR1 is MNHEY and CDR2 is SVGAGI. V lost 6 bases and J lost 4, with 17 bases in between. The CDR3 totals 15 residues. The CDR3 region is CASSRDSPQPDTQYF. The CDR3 DNA reads as TGTGCCAGCAGCCGGGACTCCCCCCAGCCAGATACGCAGTATTTT.

The chain links TRBV19 to TRBJ2-2, with TRBD2 identical over 12 bases. The germline V gene encodes CDR1 LNHDA and CDR2 SQIVND (reference sequence). The CDR3 is 19 residues long. With 3 bases clipped from V and 0 bases from J, the junction kept 8 bases outside the gene matches. CDR3 sequence (DNA): TGTGCCAGTAGTATGGGGGTGGGACTAGCGGGCCCGAACACCGGGGAGCTGTTTTTT. Translating gives CASSMGVGLAGPNTGELFF. Filled out from reference TRBV19 and TRBJ2-2, the complete variable domain reads DGGITQSPKYLFRKEGQNVTLSCEQNLNHDAMYWYRQDPGQGLRLIYYSQIVNDFQKGDIAEGYSVSREKKESFPLTVTSAQKNPTAFYLCASSMGVGLAGPNTGELFFGEGSRLTVL.

The V gene is TRBV30, the J gene TRBJ2-7, with 11 bases that match TRBD2. CDR1 and CDR2 (germline): GTSNPN, SVGIG (reference sequence). V lost 2 bases, J lost 0 bases, and 3 bases stayed unmatched. The CDR3 loop spans 15 amino acids. CDR3 region: CAWSPGLAASYEQYF. CDR3 DNA: TGTGCCTGGAGTCCGGGACTAGCGGCCTCCTACGAGCAGTACTTC.

The chain couples TRBV11-1 to TRBJ1-1, with a tentative D call TRBD1 (6 bases). CDR3 length: 14 residues. V gave up 7 bases and J gave up 4 bases, with 16 bases separating them. Germline assignment: CDR1 SGHAT and CDR2 FQDESV (reference sequence). The CDR3 coding sequence is TGTGCCAGCACCCCTGACCGAGGGGGCACTGAAGCTTTCTTT. The encoded protein is CASTPDRGGTEAFF.

This chain uses TRBV30 with TRBJ2-2; 9 bases are shared with TRBD2. CDR3 length: 18 amino acids. Trimming took 0 bases from V and 6 from J; bases not matched to a gene: 14. Germline V gene lookup returns CDR1 GTSNPN and CDR2 SVGIG (reference sequence). This chain's CDR3 is CAWSVQGSGRISAGELFF. The CDR3 coding sequence is TGTGCCTGGAGTGTACAAGGGAGCGGGAGGATCAGCGCCGGGGAGCTGTTTTTT.

The sample holds a few counts of this clonotype. V is TRBV18 and J is TRBJ1-5; D not certain. Germline loops: CDR1 KGHSH, CDR2 LQKENI. The length of the CDR3 is 15 residues. With 3 bases removed from V and 4 bases from J, the gap between germline ends came to 13 bases. In DNA, the CDR3 is TGTGCCAGCTCACCCTTTGGCCCCGGTAATCAGCCCCAGCATTTT. It encodes CASSPFGPGNQPQHF. Together with reference TRBV18 and TRBJ1-5, the CDR3 gives the full variable domain: NAGVMQNPRHLVRRRGQEARLRCSPMKGHSHVYWYRQLPEEGLKFMVYLQKENIIDESGMPKERFSAEFPKEGPSILRIQQVVRGDSAAYFCASSPFGPGNQPQHFGDGTRLSIL.

The gene calls are TRBV29-1 and TRBJ1-2, with a weak D call TRBD1 (6 bases). The CDR3 has 14 residues. Germline V gene sequence: CDR1 SQVTM, CDR2 ANQGSEA. V lost 2 bases and J lost 1, with 11 bases in between. The CDR3, as DNA: TGCAGCGTTGAACGGGGGGCGCTTAACTATGGCTACACCTTC. Amino acids: CSVERGALNYGYTF.

The chain uses TRBV5-1 and TRBJ2-7; tentatively, D is TRBD1 (6 bases). V was cut by 3 bases and J by 0 bases, with 10 bases left in between. The CDR3 has 14 residues. Per germline, CDR1 SGHRS and CDR2 YFSETQ. In DNA form, the CDR3 reads TGCGCCAGCAGCTCACAGGGAGACTCCTACGAGCAGTACTTC. This gives the protein CASSSQGDSYEQYF.

This chain links TRBV30 with TRBJ1-5; no clear D gene. Trimming cost V 0 bases and J 0 bases, with 9 bases left between them. The CDR3 is 15 residues long. Germline V CDR1 and CDR2: GTSNPN, SVGIG (reference sequence). The CDR3 reads CAWSVSSYSNQPQHF. In DNA form, the CDR3 reads TGTGCCTGGAGTGTGTCCAGCTATAGCAATCAGCCCCAGCATTTT.